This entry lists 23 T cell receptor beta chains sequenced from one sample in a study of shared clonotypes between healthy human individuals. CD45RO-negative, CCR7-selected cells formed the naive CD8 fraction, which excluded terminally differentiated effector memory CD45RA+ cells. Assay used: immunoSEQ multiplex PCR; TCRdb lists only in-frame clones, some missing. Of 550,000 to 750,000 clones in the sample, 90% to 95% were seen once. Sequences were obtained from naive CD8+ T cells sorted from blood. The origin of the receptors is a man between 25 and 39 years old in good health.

As DNA, the CDR3 is TGCAGCGTTGTGGCCATGGGCCACCAAGAGACCCAGTACTTC. Translation: CSVVAMGHQETQYF. The genes are TRBV29-1 and TRBJ2-5; no firm D call. This CDR3 is 14 amino acids long. V was cut by 4 bases and J by 0 bases, with 12 bases left in between. Germline V gives CDR1 SQVTM, CDR2 ANQGSEA.

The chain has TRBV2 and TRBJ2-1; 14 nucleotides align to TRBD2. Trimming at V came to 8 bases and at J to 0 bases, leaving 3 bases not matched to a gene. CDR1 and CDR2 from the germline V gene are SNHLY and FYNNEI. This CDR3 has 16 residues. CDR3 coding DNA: TGTGCCAGCGGACTAGCGGGAGGAAGCTCCTACAATGAGCAGTTCTTC. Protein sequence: CASGLAGGSSYNEQFF. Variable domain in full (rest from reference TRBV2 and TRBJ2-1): EPEVTQTPSHQVTQMGQEVILRCVPISNHLYFYWYRQILGQKVEFLVSFYNNEISEKSEIFDDQFSVERPDGSNFTLKIRSTKLEDSAMYFCASGLAGGSSYNEQFFGPGTRLTVL.

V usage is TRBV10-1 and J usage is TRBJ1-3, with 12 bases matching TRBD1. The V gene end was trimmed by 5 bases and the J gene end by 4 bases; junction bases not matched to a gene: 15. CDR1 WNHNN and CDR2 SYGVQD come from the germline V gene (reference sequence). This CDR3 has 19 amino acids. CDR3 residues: CASSHYRDRGPLGGNTIYF. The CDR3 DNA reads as TGCGCCAGCAGTCATTATCGGGACAGGGGGCCTCTGGGCGGAAACACCATATATTTT.

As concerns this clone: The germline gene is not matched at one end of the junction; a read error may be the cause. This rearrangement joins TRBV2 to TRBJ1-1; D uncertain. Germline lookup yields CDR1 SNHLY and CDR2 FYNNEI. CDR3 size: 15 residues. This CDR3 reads CASREVAGGYTEAFF. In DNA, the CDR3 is TGTGCCAGCAGGGAAGTAGCAGGAGGGTACACTGAAGCTTTCTTT.

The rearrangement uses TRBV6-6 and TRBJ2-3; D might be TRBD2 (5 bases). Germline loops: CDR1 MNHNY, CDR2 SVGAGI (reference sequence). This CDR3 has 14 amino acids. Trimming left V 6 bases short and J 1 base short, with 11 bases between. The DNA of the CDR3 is TGTGCCAGCAGCCCCGGGATGGGCACAGATACGCAGTATTTT. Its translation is CASSPGMGTDTQYF.

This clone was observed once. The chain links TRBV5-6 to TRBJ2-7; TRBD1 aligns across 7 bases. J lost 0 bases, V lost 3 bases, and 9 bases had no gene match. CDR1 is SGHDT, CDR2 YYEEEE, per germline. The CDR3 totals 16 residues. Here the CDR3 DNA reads TGTGCCAGCAGCTGGACGGGACAGACCTTCTCCTACGAGCAGTACTTC. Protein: CASSWTGQTFSYEQYF.

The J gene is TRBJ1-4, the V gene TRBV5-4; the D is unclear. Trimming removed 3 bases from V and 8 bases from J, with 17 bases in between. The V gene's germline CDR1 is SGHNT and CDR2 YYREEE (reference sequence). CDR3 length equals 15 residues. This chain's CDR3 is CASSSYTAQAEKLFF. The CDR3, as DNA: TGTGCCAGCAGCTCCTACACGGCACAAGCGGAAAAACTGTTTTTT.

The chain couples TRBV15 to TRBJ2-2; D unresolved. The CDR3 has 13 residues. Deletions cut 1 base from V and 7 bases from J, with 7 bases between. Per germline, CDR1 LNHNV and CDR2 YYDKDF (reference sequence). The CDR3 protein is CATSRVSDGELFF. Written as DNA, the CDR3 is TGTGCCACCAGCAGAGTTTCAGACGGGGAGCTGTTTTTT.

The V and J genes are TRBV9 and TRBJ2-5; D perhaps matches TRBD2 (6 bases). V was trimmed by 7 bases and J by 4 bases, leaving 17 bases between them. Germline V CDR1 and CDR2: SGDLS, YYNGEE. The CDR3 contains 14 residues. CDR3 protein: CASSPLGGSETQYF. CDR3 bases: TGTGCCAGCTCCCCTTTGGGAGGTTCAGAGACCCAGTACTTC.

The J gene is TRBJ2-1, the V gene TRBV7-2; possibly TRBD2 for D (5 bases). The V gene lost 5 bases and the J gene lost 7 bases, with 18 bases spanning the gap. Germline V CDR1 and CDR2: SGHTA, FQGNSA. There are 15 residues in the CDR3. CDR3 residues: CASSHGGRGWNEQFF. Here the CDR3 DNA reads TGTGCCAGCAGCCATGGTGGGAGAGGGTGGAATGAGCAGTTCTTC.

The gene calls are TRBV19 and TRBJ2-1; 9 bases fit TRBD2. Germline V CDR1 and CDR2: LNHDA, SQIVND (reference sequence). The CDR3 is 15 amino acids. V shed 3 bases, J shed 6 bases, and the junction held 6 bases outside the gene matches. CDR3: CASSILAGDRNEQFF. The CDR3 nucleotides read TGTGCCAGTAGTATCTTAGCGGGAGATCGCAATGAGCAGTTCTTC.

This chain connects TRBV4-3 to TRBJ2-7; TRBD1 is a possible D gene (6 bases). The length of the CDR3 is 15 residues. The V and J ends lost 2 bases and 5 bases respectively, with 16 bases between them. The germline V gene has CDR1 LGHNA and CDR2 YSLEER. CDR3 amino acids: CASSQSNRDKNEQYF. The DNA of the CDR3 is TGCGCCAGCAGCCAATCCAACCGGGACAAGAACGAGCAGTACTTC.

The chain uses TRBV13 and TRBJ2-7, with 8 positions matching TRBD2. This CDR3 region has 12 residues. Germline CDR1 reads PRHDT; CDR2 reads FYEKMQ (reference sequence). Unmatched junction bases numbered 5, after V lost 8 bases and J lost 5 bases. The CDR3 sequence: CASGSGRNEQYF. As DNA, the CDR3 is TGTGCCAGCGGGAGCGGGAGAAACGAGCAGTACTTC.

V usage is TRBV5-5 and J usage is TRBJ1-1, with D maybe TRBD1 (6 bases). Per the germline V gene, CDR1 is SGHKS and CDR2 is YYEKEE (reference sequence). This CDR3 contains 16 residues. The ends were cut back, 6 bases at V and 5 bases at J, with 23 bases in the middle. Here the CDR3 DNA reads TGTGCCAGCACCCCGGTGGGGGGGGGCGCGGGGACTGAAGCTTTCTTT. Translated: CASTPVGGGAGTEAFF.

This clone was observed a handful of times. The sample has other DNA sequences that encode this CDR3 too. The CDR3 DNA reads TGTGCCAGCAGTTTACTAGCGGCCACAGATACGCAGTATTTT. Translated: CASSLLAATDTQYF. The V gene is TRBV6-5, the J gene TRBJ2-3; 8 bases match TRBD2. The CDR3 covers 14 residues. CDR1 MNHEY and CDR2 SVGAGI come from the germline V gene. V lost 4 bases and J lost 2; bases outside the gene matches: 2.

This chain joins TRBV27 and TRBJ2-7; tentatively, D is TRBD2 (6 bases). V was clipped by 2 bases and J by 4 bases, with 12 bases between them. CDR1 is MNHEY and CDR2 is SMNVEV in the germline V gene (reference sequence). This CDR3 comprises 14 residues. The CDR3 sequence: CASSLTGVGYEQYF. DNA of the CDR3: TGTGCCAGCAGTTTAACGGGAGTAGGGTACGAGCAGTACTTC.

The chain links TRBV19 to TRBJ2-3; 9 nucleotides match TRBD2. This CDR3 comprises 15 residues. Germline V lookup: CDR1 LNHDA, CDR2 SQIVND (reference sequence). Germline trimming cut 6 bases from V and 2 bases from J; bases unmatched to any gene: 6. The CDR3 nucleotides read TGTGCCAGTAGCTTGACTAGCGGTTACACAGATACGCAGTATTTT. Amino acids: CASSLTSGYTDTQYF.

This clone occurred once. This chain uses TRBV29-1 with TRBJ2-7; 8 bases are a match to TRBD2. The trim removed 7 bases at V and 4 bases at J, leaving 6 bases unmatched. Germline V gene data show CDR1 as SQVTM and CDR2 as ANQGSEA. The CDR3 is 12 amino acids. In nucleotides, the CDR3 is TGCAGCGCCGGTAGCGGGACTTACGAGCAGTACTTC. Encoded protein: CSAGSGTYEQYF.

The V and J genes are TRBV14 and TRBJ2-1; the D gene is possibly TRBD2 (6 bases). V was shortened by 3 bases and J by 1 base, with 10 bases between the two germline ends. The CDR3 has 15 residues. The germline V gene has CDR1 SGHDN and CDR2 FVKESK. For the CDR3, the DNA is TGTGCCAGCAGCCATTTAGCGGAATCCTACAATGAGCAGTTCTTC. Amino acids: CASSHLAESYNEQFF.

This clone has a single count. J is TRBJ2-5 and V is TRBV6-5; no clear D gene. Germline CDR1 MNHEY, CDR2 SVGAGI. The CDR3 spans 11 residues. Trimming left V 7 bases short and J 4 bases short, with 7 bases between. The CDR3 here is CASNGGETQYF. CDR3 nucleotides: TGTGCCAGCAACGGCGGAGAGACCCAGTACTTC.

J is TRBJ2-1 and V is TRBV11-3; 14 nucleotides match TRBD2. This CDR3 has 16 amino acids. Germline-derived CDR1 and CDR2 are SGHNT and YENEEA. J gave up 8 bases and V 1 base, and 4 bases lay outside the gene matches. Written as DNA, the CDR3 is TGTGCCAGCAGCTTAGGGGGACTAGCGGGAGAAGATGAGCAGTTCTTC. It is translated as CASSLGGLAGEDEQFF.

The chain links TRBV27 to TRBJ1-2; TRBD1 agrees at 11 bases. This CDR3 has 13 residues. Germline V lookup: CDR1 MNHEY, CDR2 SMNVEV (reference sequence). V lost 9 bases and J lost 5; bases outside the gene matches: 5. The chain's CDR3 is CASWTGGRYGYTF. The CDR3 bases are TGTGCCAGTTGGACAGGGGGCCGGTATGGCTACACCTTC.

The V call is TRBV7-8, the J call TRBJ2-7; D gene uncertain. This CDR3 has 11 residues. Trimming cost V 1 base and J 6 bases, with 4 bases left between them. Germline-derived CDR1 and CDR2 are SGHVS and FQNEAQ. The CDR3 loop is CASSLGLEQYF. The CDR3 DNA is TGTGCCAGCAGCTTAGGTCTCGAGCAGTACTTC.